This TCR beta chain was sequenced during a study of T cells after yellow fever vaccination. Worth noting for this clonotype: Its specificity is unknown.

General study results and limits: FACS-sorted repertoires might harbor abundant contaminating clonotypes from the bulk population. The booster response re-showed most primary clones: around 96% CD4, more than 70% CD8.

TCRdb re-analysed the 5' RACE reads in MiXCR, keeping a single row per CDR3 protein. The sample lists a few hundred thousand distinct CDR3 sequences, about an eighth occurring once. This CDR3 is built from 15 residues. With 2 bases removed from V and 5 bases from J, the gap between germline ends came to 12 bases. The receptor's source is a man aged 18 to 29 who received the YFV17D yellow fever vaccine. This material consisted of CD4+ T cells sorted from PBMCs, taken 15 days after the yellow fever booster vaccination. The chain uses TRBV12-3 or TRBV12-4 and TRBJ2-2; D not resolved. CDR3: CASSLIGVQTGELFF. The CDR3 bases are TGTGCCAGCAGTTTAATCGGCGTGCAGACCGGGGAGCTGTTTTTT.